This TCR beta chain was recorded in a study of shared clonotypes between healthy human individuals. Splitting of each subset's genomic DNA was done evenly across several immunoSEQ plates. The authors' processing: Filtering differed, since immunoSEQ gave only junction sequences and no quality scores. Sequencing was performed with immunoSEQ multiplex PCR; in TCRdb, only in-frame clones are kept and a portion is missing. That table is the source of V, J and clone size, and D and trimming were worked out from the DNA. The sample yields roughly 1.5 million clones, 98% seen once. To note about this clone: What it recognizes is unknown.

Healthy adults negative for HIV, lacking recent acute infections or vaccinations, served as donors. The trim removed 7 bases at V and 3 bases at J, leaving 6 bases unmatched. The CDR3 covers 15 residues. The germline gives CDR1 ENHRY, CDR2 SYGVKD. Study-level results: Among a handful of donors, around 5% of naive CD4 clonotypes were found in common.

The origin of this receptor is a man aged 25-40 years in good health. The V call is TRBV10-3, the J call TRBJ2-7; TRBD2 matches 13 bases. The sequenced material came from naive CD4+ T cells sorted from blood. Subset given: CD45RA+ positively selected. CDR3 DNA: TGTGCCATCAAAGAAGGACTAGCGGGAGTCTACGAGCAGTACTTC. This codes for CAIKEGLAGVYEQYF.